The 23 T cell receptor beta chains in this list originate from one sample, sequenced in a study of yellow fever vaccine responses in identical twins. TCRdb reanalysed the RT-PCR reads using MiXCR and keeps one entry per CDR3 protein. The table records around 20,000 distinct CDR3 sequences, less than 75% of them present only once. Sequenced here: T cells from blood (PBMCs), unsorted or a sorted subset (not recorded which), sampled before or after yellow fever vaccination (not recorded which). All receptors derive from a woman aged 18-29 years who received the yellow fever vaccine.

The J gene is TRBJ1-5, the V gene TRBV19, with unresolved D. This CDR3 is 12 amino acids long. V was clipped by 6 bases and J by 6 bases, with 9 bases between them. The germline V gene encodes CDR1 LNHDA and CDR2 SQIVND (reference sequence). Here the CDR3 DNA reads TGTGCCAGTAGGGGTGTGGGTCAGCCCCAGCATTTT. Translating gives CASRGVGQPQHF. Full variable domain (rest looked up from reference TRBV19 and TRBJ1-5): DGGITQSPKYLFRKEGQNVTLSCEQNLNHDAMYWYRQDPGQGLRLIYYSQIVNDFQKGDIAEGYSVSREKKESFPLTVTSAQKNPTAFYLCASRGVGQPQHFGDGTRLSIL.

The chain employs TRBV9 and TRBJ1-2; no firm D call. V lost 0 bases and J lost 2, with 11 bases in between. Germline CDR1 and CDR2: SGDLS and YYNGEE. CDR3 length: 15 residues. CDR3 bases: TGTGCCAGCAGCGTAGCTTCCGAACAGAACTATGGCTACACCTTC. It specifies CASSVASEQNYGYTF.

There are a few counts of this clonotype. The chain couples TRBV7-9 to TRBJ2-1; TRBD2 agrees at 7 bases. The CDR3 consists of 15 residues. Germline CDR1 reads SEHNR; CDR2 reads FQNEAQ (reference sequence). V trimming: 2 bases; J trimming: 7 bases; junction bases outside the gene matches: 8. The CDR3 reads CASSLMGGSYNEQFF. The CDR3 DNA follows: TGTGCCAGCAGCTTAATGGGCGGGAGCTATAATGAGCAGTTCTTC.

The CDR3 DNA follows: TGCGCCAGCAGCCAAGGACAGCCTTCGGGCGAGCAGTACTTC. Translating gives CASSQGQPSGEQYF. V and J are TRBV5-1 and TRBJ2-7; perhaps TRBD1 as D (6 bases). The CDR3 loop spans 14 amino acids. Germline V gene sequence: CDR1 SGHRS, CDR2 YFSETQ. The V end was cut by 4 bases, the J end by 6 bases, with 17 bases between.

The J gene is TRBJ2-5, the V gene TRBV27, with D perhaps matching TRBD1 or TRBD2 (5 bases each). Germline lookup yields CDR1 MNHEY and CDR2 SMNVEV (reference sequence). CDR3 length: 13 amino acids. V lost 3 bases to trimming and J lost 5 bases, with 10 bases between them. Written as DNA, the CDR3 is TGTGCCAGCAGTTTTTCTTGGGGGGAGACCCAGTACTTC. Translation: CASSFSWGETQYF.

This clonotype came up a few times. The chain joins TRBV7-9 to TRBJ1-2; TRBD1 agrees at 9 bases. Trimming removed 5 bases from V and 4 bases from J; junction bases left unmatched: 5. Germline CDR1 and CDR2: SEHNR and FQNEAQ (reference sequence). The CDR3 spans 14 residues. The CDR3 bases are TGTGCCAGCAGCGCGGACAGGGGTTCCTATGGCTACACCTTC. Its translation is CASSADRGSYGYTF.

The CDR3 reads CASSLRRGYNEQFF. DNA for the CDR3: TGTGCCAGCTCACTCAGACGGGGTTACAATGAGCAGTTCTTC. The chain links TRBV18 to TRBJ2-1; weak D call: TRBD2 (5 bases). Per germline, CDR1 KGHSH and CDR2 LQKENI. This CDR3 is built from 14 residues. V was shortened by 4 bases and J by 4 bases, with 11 bases between the two germline ends. The entire variable domain, with the rest obtained from reference TRBV18 and TRBJ2-1, is as follows: NAGVMQNPRHLVRRRGQEARLRCSPMKGHSHVYWYRQLPEEGLKFMVYLQKENIIDESGMPKERFSAEFPKEGPSILRIQQVVRGDSAAYFCASSLRRGYNEQFFGPGTRLTVL.

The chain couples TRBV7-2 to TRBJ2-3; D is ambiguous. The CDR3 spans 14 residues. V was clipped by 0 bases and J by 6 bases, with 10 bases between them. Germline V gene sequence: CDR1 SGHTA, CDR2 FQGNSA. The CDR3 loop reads CASSLAEISDTQYF. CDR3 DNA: TGTGCCAGCAGCTTAGCGGAAATAAGCGATACGCAGTATTTT.

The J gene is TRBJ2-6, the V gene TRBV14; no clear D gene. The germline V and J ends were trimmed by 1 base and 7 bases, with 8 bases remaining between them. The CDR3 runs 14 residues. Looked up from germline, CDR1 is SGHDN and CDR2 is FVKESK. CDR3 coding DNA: TGTGCCAGCAGCCAAGCATTACTCGCCAACGTCCTGACTTTC. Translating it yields CASSQALLANVLTF. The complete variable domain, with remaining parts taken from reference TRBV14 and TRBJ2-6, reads EAGVTQFPSHSVIEKGQTVTLRCDPISGHDNLYWYRRVMGKEIKFLLHFVKESKQDESGMPNNRFLAERTGGTYSTLKVQPAELEDSGVYFCASSQALLANVLTFGAGSRLTVL.

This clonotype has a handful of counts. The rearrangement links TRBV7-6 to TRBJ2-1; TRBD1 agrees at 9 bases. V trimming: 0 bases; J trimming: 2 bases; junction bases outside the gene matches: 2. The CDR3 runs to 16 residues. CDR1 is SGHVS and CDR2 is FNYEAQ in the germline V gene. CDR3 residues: CASSLAWTGAYNEQFF. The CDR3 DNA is TGTGCCAGCAGCTTAGCGTGGACAGGGGCCTACAATGAGCAGTTCTTC.

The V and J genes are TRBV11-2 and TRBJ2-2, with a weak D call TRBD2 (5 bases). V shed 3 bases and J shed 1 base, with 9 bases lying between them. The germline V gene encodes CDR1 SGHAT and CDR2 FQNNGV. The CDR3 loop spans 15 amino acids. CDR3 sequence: CASSFVRGNTGELFF. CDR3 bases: TGTGCCAGCAGCTTCGTACGGGGGAACACCGGGGAGCTGTTTTTT.

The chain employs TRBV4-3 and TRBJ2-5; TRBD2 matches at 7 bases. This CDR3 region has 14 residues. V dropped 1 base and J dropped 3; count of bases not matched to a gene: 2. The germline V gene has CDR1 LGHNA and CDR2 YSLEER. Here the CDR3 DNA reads TGCGCCAGCAGCCAAGTGACTAGCAAAGAGACCCAGTACTTC. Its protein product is CASSQVTSKETQYF.

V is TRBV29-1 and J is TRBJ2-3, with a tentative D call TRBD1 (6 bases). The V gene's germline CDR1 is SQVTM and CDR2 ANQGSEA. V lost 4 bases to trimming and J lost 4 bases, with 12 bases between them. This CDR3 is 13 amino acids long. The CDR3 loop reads CSVVPGHSDTQYF. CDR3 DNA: TGCAGCGTTGTCCCGGGACACTCAGATACGCAGTATTTT.

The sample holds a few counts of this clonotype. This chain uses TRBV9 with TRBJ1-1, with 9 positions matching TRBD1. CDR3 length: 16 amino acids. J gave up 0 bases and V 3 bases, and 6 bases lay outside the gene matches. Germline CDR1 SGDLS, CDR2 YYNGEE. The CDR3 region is CASSGGGTGMNTEAFF. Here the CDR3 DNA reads TGTGCCAGCAGCGGGGGCGGGACAGGGATGAACACTGAAGCTTTCTTT.

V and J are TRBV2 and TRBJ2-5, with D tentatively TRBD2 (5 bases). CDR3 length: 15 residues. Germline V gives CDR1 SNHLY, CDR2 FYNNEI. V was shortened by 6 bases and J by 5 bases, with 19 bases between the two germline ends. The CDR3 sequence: CASRVDSRGSETQYF. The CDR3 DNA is TGTGCCAGCAGAGTAGACTCTCGGGGTTCGGAGACCCAGTACTTC.

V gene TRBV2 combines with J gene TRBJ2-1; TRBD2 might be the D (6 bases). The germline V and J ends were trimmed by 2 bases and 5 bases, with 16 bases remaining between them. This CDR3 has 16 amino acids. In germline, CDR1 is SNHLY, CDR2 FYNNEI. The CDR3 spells CASSEFGARGDNEQFF. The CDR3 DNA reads TGTGCCAGCAGTGAATTTGGGGCGCGGGGTGACAATGAGCAGTTCTTC.

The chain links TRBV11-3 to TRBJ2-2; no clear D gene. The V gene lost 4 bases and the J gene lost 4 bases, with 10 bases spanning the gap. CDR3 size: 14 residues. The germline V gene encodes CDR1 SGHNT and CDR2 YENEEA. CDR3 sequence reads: CASSSQRVTGELFF. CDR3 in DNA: TGTGCCAGCAGCTCCCAGAGAGTCACCGGGGAGCTGTTTTTT.

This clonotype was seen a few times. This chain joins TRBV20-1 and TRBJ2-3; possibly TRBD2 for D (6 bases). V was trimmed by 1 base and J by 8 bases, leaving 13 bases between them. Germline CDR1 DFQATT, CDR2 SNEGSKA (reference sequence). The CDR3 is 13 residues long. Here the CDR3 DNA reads TGCAGTGCTAGAGGGGCTAGCGATATTACGCAGTATTTT. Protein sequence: CSARGASDITQYF.

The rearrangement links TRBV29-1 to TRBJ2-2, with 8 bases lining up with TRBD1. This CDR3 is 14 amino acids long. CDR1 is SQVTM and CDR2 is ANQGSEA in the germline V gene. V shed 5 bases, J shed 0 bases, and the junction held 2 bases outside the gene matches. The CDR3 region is CSVTTGANTGELFF. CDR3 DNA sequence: TGCAGCGTTACGACAGGGGCGAACACCGGGGAGCTGTTTTTT.

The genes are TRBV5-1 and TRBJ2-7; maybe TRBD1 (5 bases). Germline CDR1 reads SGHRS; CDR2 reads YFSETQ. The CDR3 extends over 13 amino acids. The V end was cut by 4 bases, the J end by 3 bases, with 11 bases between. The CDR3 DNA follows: TGCGCCAGCAGCCCGAACAGGATCTACGAGCAGTACTTC. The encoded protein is CASSPNRIYEQYF.

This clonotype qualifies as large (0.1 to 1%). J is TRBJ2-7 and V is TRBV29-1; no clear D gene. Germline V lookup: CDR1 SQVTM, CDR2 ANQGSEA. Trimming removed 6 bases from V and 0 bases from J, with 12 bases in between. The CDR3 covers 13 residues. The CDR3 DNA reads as TGCAGCGTAGTTAAAGATTCCTCCTACGAGCAGTACTTC. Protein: CSVVKDSSYEQYF.

CDR3 coding DNA: TGTGCCAGCAGCCCAATCGGGGATACGCAGTATTTT. Translation: CASSPIGDTQYF. The chain couples TRBV12-3 or TRBV12-4 to TRBJ2-3; no reliable D call. The CDR3 runs to 12 residues. V lost 6 bases and J 6 bases, leaving 10 bases between the germline ends.

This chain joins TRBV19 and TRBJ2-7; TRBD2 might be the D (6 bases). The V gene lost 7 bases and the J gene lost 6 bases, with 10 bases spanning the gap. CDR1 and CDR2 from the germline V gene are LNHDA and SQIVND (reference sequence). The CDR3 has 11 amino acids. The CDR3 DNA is TGTGCCAGTAAGGGACTGGGCGAGCAGTACTTC. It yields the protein CASKGLGEQYF.